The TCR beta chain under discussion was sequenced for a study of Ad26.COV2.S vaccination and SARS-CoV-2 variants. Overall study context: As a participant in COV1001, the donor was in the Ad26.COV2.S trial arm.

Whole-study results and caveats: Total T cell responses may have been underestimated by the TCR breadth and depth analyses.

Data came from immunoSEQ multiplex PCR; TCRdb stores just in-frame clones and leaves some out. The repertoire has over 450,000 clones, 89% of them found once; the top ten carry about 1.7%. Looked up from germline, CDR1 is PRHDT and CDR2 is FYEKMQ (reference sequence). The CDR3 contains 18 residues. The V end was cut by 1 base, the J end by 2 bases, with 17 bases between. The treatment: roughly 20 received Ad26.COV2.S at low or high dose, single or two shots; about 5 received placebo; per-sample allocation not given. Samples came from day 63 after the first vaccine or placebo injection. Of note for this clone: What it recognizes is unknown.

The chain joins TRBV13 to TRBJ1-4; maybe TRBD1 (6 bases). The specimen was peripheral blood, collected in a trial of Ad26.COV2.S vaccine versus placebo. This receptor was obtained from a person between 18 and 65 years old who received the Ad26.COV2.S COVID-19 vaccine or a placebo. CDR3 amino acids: CASSLAQGSLVTNEKLFF. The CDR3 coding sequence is TGTGCCAGCAGCTTAGCACAGGGTTCTCTTGTGACTAATGAAAAACTGTTTTTT.